This T cell receptor beta chain was captured by sequencing in a study of blood T cell repertoires in COVID-19. Clones were sequenced by immunoSEQ multiplex PCR, and TCRdb holds only the in-frame ones, with some missing. Seen here are roughly 66,000 clones, over 80% observed once, and the top ten hold under 8.5%. This clone was counted a single time. V lost 2 bases and J 0 bases, leaving 7 bases between the germline ends. Germline assignment: CDR1 WNHNN and CDR2 SYGVQD (reference sequence). The CDR3 length is 14 residues. Sequencing input: peripheral blood. The chain links TRBV10-1 to TRBJ2-5; D is possibly TRBD1 (6 bases). This TCR was recovered from a human donor in a cohort sampled during active COVID-19. DNA of the CDR3: TGCGCCAGCAGTGAGCAGGGGTACCAAGAGACCCAGTACTTC. Translation gives CASSEQGYQETQYF.